Following are 5 T cell receptor beta chains from one sample sequenced in a study of vaccination and CD4 T cells after COVID-19. Cultured CD4+ T cell DNA underwent sequencing with the Oncomine TCR Beta short-read assay. TCRdb called the PCR reads again in MiXCR, with one record for every CDR3 protein. Here the sample spans about 28,000 distinct CDR3 sequences, 55% to 80% being singletons. Treatment: roughly 10-day PBMC culture with coronavirus spike peptide pools or control peptides (ViraFEST assay). These receptors have no identified antigens. Sequences were derived from CD4+ T cells from blood, cultured in vitro, sampled after SARS-CoV-2 vaccination. All receptors derive from a human donor who received a COVID-19 vaccine.

The chain joins TRBV15 to TRBJ2-5, with D possibly being TRBD2 (6 bases). V lost 0 bases and J lost 3, with 11 bases in between. CDR3 length: 15 amino acids. CDR1 is LNHNV and CDR2 is YYDKDF in the germline V gene (reference sequence). The CDR3, as DNA: TGTGCCACCAGCAGAGATCTAGGAGGGGAAGAGACCCAGTACTTC. Translated: CATSRDLGGEETQYF.

The chain joins TRBV5-3 to TRBJ1-2; possibly TRBD1 for D (5 bases). TRBV5-3 is recorded as an ORF, its role being uncertain. There are 14 residues in the CDR3. The V end was cut by 8 bases, the J end by 3 bases, with 17 bases between. The CDR3 loop is CASTRGRGDYGYTF. CDR3 bases: TGTGCCAGCACCCGAGGTCGAGGGGACTATGGCTACACCTTC.

Here the CDR3 reads CAWNRRTGSMDGYTF. The CDR3 bases are TGTGCCTGGAACCGTCGGACAGGGAGTATGGATGGCTACACCTTC. This chain connects TRBV30 to TRBJ1-2; TRBD1 aligns across 8 bases. V lost 4 bases, J lost 6 bases, and 13 bases stayed unmatched. Germline V gene lookup returns CDR1 GTSNPN and CDR2 SVGIG (reference sequence). This CDR3 contains 15 residues.

This clonotype has a single count. V is TRBV6-5 and J is TRBJ1-1; D unresolved. From germline, CDR1 is MNHEY and CDR2 SVGAGI. The CDR3 is 16 amino acids. V was cut by 4 bases and J by 4 bases, with 19 bases left in between. The CDR3 nucleotides read TGTGCCAGCAGTTCACCCTGGACGGGGAAAGGCACTGAAGCTTTCTTT. Translation: CASSSPWTGKGTEAFF.

The V and J genes are TRBV5-4 and TRBJ2-5; possible D gene TRBD2, 5 bases. The CDR3 covers 13 residues. V lost 0 bases and J 5 bases, leaving 8 bases between the germline ends. Germline loops: CDR1 SGHNT, CDR2 YYREEE (reference sequence). The CDR3 loop reads CASSLDRDETQYF. The CDR3 nucleotides read TGTGCCAGCAGCTTGGACCGGGATGAGACCCAGTACTTC.